This entry lists 22 T cell receptor beta chains sequenced from one sample in a study of cytomegalovirus exposure and HLA in healthy donors. The PCR was carried out with 60 Vbeta primers and 13 Jbeta primers. TCRdb's table, derived via immunoSEQ multiplex PCR, lists solely in-frame clones and lacks some. Of about 100,000 clones in the sample, around 78% are singletons; the top ten hold approximately 2.8%. The sequenced sample was PBMCs. Source of these receptors: a man aged 40-49 years in good health and CMV-seronegative.

V usage is TRBV30 and J usage is TRBJ2-7; 11 nucleotides match TRBD2. V dropped 4 bases and J dropped 3; count of bases not matched to a gene: 8. The CDR3 has 15 residues. The germline gives CDR1 GTSNPN, CDR2 SVGIG (reference sequence). DNA of the CDR3: TGTGCCTGGAATTATCTAGCGGGGGGTAACTACGAGCAGTACTTC. Translation: CAWNYLAGGNYEQYF.

The chain links TRBV2 to TRBJ1-5, with 9 bases that match TRBD1. The length of the CDR3 is 15 residues. The V gene's germline CDR1 is SNHLY and CDR2 FYNNEI. V shed 6 bases and J 6 bases; nucleotides not matched to a gene: 9. The CDR3 is CASRDTGGGGQPQHF. CDR3 sequence (DNA): TGTGCCAGCAGAGACACAGGGGGCGGCGGTCAGCCCCAGCATTTT.

This clone was seen a single time. The chain is built from TRBV7-2 and TRBJ1-1; TRBD1 agrees at 7 bases. V shed 5 bases and J 7 bases; nucleotides not matched to a gene: 10. Germline assignment: CDR1 SGHTA and CDR2 FQGNSA. The CDR3 is made up of 14 amino acids. The CDR3 nucleotides are TGTGCCAGCAGCCGCCAAGGTCCAGGGGGTGAAGCTTTCTTT. Translated: CASSRQGPGGEAFF.

About this clone itself: A read error may produce the germline difference seen at one junction end. This CDR3 reads CASRQGGGDTF. CDR3 DNA: TGTGCCAGCAGGCAAGGGGGTGGCGACACCTTC. The chain joins TRBV6-6 to TRBJ1-2; weak D call: TRBD1 (6 bases). CDR3 length equals 11 residues. From germline, CDR1 is MNHNY and CDR2 SVGAGI (reference sequence).

V usage is TRBV27 and J usage is TRBJ2-7; D call uncertain. Germline-derived CDR1 and CDR2 are MNHEY and SMNVEV (reference sequence). The CDR3 totals 13 residues. V was trimmed by 6 bases and J by 6 bases, leaving 15 bases between them. This chain's CDR3 is CASSPLVTREQYF. The CDR3 DNA is TGTGCCAGCAGCCCCCTAGTTACACGCGAGCAGTACTTC.

The chain combines TRBV6-4 with TRBJ2-6; D ambiguous. CDR3 length equals 14 residues. In germline, CDR1 is MRHNA, CDR2 SNTAGT. V was clipped by 5 bases and J by 3 bases, with 8 bases between them. The CDR3 coding sequence is TGTGCCAGCAGTCTCGAGAGTGGGGCCAACGTCCTGACTTTC. Translation gives CASSLESGANVLTF.

The chain uses TRBV19 and TRBJ1-2; D not resolved. The CDR3 has 12 amino acids. V dropped 3 bases and J dropped 2 bases, with 4 bases sitting between them. Germline assignment: CDR1 LNHDA and CDR2 SQIVND (reference sequence). In DNA, the CDR3 is TGTGCCAGTAGTATCTTAAACTATGGCTACACCTTC. Translation gives CASSILNYGYTF.

This chain uses TRBV10-2 with TRBJ2-1; D remains ambiguous. Trimming left V 3 bases short and J 4 bases short, with 10 bases between. Per germline, CDR1 WSHSY and CDR2 SAAADI. This CDR3 is built from 14 residues. The DNA for the CDR3 is TGCGCCAGCAGTGACCAGGTGGAATACAATGAGCAGTTCTTC. This translates into CASSDQVEYNEQFF.

The rearrangement links TRBV30 to TRBJ2-2, with D possibly being TRBD2 (6 bases). The CDR3 extends over 16 amino acids. The germline V gene has CDR1 GTSNPN and CDR2 SVGIG (reference sequence). Between the trimmed V and J ends, which lost 0 bases and 3 bases, there was a span of 14 bases. The CDR3 region has the DNA TGTGCCTGGAGTGTACTGGGGGGTATCGACACCGGGGAGCTGTTTTTT. Translated: CAWSVLGGIDTGELFF.

This clone has only one observation. This sequence joins TRBV2 and TRBJ1-2; TRBD1 might be the D (5 bases). CDR3 length: 14 amino acids. Germline values: CDR1 SNHLY, CDR2 FYNNEI. Trimming stripped 3 bases from V and 7 bases from J, with 15 bases between. CDR3 protein: CASSERSGVGGYTF. CDR3 DNA sequence: TGTGCCAGCAGTGAGAGGTCGGGGGTCGGTGGCTACACCTTC.

The gene calls are TRBV6-5 and TRBJ2-3; 8 positions match TRBD2. CDR3 size: 15 residues. CDR1 and CDR2 from the germline V gene are MNHEY and SVGAGI. J lost 2 bases, V lost 6 bases, and 7 bases had no gene match. In DNA, the CDR3 is TGTGCCAGCAGGGAAAGCGGGGGATACACAGATACGCAGTATTTT. Residues: CASRESGGYTDTQYF.

This sequence joins TRBV15 and TRBJ1-1; D possibly corresponds to TRBD1 (6 bases). Germline-derived CDR1 and CDR2 are LNHNV and YYDKDF (reference sequence). The ends were cut back, 3 bases at V and 3 bases at J, with 23 bases in the middle. The CDR3 runs 18 residues. For the CDR3, the DNA is TGTGCCACCAGCAGGGAACTAGGGGGGGGGCCCCGAGACACTGAAGCTTTCTTT. Protein product: CATSRELGGGPRDTEAFF.

The V call is TRBV5-4, the J call TRBJ1-1; D gene ambiguous. The V gene lost 2 bases and the J gene lost 3 bases, with 8 bases spanning the gap. The CDR3 is 13 amino acids. Germline CDR1 and CDR2: SGHNT and YYREEE (reference sequence). CDR3 in amino acids: CASSFQVDTEAFF. The CDR3 DNA is TGTGCCAGCAGCTTCCAGGTAGACACTGAAGCTTTCTTT. The full variable domain, completed using reference TRBV5-4 and TRBJ1-1, is ETGVTQSPTHLIKTRGQQVTLRCSSQSGHNTVSWYQQALGQGPQFIFQYYREEENGRGNFPPRFSGLQFPNYSSELNVNALELDDSALYLCASSFQVDTEAFFGQGTRLTVV.

This chain links TRBV7-8 with TRBJ1-1, with D possibly being TRBD1 (5 bases). The length of the CDR3 is 15 residues. The germline V gene encodes CDR1 SGHVS and CDR2 FQNEAQ. Trimming shortened V by 5 bases and J by 4 bases, and 17 bases separated the two germline ends. DNA for the CDR3: TGTGCCAGCAGCGGGGGACTGGGGGGGGGCACTGAAGCTTTCTTT. It yields the protein CASSGGLGGGTEAFF.

V gene TRBV27 combines with J gene TRBJ1-1; 11 bases agree with TRBD1. The V segment lost 4 bases and the J segment 5 bases; nucleotides outside the gene matches: 9. CDR1 MNHEY and CDR2 SMNVEV come from the germline V gene (reference sequence). This CDR3 has 16 amino acids. Written as DNA, the CDR3 is TGTGCCAGCAGTTCGATCGGGACAGGGGGGGGGACTGAAGCTTTCTTT. This gives the protein CASSSIGTGGGTEAFF.

The CDR3 spells CASSLQGIYGYTF. CDR3 coding DNA: TGTGCCAGCAGCCTACAGGGGATCTATGGCTACACCTTC. This sequence joins TRBV14 and TRBJ1-2; 7 bases agree with TRBD1. V lost 4 bases to trimming and J lost 4 bases; unmatched junction nucleotides: 3. In germline, CDR1 is SGHDN, CDR2 FVKESK. CDR3 length equals 13 residues.

This clone was found a few times. This chain connects TRBV4-1 to TRBJ1-2; 12 positions agree with TRBD1. CDR1 and CDR2 (germline): MGHRA, YSYEKL. V was clipped by 2 bases and J by 4 bases; unmatched bases: 11. This CDR3 region has 18 residues. The CDR3 loop reads CASSQPAAGTGGVYGYTF. CDR3 nucleotides: TGCGCCAGCAGCCAACCCGCCGCAGGGACAGGGGGCGTCTATGGCTACACCTTC.

The V and J genes are TRBV6-1 and TRBJ1-5, with 7 positions matching TRBD1. After removal of 7 bases from V and 6 bases from J, the junction contained 9 bases not matched to a gene. The CDR3 consists of 14 residues. CDR1 and CDR2 from the germline V gene are MNHNS and SASEGT. The CDR3 sequence is CASTNLQGPQPQHF. For the CDR3, the DNA is TGTGCCAGCACCAATTTACAGGGGCCTCAGCCCCAGCATTTT.

Of note for this clone: An end of the junction differs from the germline gene, which may be a read error. The gene calls are TRBV7-9 and TRBJ2-7; the D is unclear. This CDR3 is built from 11 residues. Germline values: CDR1 SEHNR, CDR2 FQNEAQ (reference sequence). CDR3 coding DNA: TGTTCCAGCAGCTTACGGGACGAGCAGTACTTC. Amino acid sequence: CSSSLRDEQYF. Together with reference TRBV7-9 and TRBJ2-7, the CDR3 gives the full variable domain: DTGVSQNPRHKITKRGQNVTFRCDPISEHNRLYWYRQTLGQGPEFLTYFQNEAQLEKSRLLSDRFSAERPKGSFSTLEIQRTEQGDSAMYLCSSSLRDEQYFGPGTRLTVT.

The chain joins TRBV5-1 to TRBJ1-6, with TRBD1 identical over 8 bases. The CDR3 is 16 residues long. J lost 5 bases, V lost 4 bases, and 8 bases had no gene match. Per germline, CDR1 SGHRS and CDR2 YFSETQ. CDR3: CASSTDRVGNNSPLHF. CDR3 in DNA: TGCGCCAGCAGCACGGACAGGGTGGGGAATAATTCACCCCTCCACTTT.

The rearrangement joins TRBV9 to TRBJ2-3, with 9 positions matching TRBD2. In germline, CDR1 is SGDLS, CDR2 YYNGEE. V shed 0 bases and J 4 bases; nucleotides not matched to a gene: 6. CDR3 length: 16 residues. CDR3 DNA: TGTGCCAGCAGCGTAGCGGGTAGCGGGGGTGCAGATACGCAGTATTTT. Its translation is CASSVAGSGGADTQYF.

The chain uses TRBV7-6 and TRBJ2-7; TRBD2 matches 13 bases. The CDR3 length is 15 residues. The ends lost 5 bases at V and 3 bases at J; junction bases unmatched: 4. Germline loops: CDR1 SGHVS, CDR2 FNYEAQ. The CDR3 nucleotides read TGTGCCAGCAGCCCTACTAGCGGGGGGGACTACGAGCAGTACTTC. Encoded protein: CASSPTSGGDYEQYF. The whole variable domain, filled in from reference TRBV7-6 and TRBJ2-7, reads GAGVSQSPRYKVTKRGQDVALRCDPISGHVSLYWYRQALGQGPEFLTYFNYEAQQDKSGLPNDRFSAERPEGSISTLTIQRTEQRDSAMYRCASSPTSGGDYEQYFGPGTRLTVT.